What follows are 9 T cell receptor beta chains derived from one specimen sequenced in a study of blood T cell repertoires in COVID-19. Profiling relied on immunoSEQ multiplex PCR, and the TCRdb table lists in-frame clones only, not all of them. This table has approximately 130,000 clones, about 86% appearing once. Sequenced material: peripheral blood. These receptors were obtained from a woman in her sixties or seventies with active or convalescent COVID-19.

The rearrangement joins TRBV6-5 to TRBJ2-1; 10 nucleotides agree with TRBD2. Germline V gene sequence: CDR1 MNHEY, CDR2 SVGAGI. The CDR3 consists of 15 residues. V dropped 8 bases and J dropped 3; count of bases not matched to a gene: 7. CDR3 sequence: CASGRLAGYYNEQFF. CDR3 sequence (DNA): TGTGCCAGCGGGAGACTAGCGGGTTACTACAATGAGCAGTTCTTC.

The chain is built from TRBV30 and TRBJ2-7; 8 nucleotides match TRBD1. V was pared by 5 bases and J by 5 bases, with 5 bases of the junction left unmatched. The CDR3 extends over 12 amino acids. Per germline, CDR1 GTSNPN and CDR2 SVGIG (reference sequence). The CDR3 DNA is TGTGCCTGGGGGGGACAGGTCCACGAGCAGTACTTC. Its protein is CAWGGQVHEQYF.

The chain has TRBV7-2 and TRBJ2-2, with a tentative D call TRBD1 (5 bases). Germline CDR1 and CDR2: SGHTA and FQGNSA. This CDR3 has 13 amino acids. V lost 5 bases and J 7 bases, leaving 11 bases between the germline ends. CDR3 DNA sequence: TGTGCCAGCAGCCCCCAGGGCCACGGGGAGCTGTTTTTT. This encodes CASSPQGHGELFF. Complete variable domain (other parts from reference TRBV7-2 and TRBJ2-2): GAGVSQSPSNKVTEKGKDVELRCDPISGHTALYWYRQSLGQGLEFLIYFQGNSAPDKSGLPSDRFSAERTGGSVSTLTIQRTQQEDSAVYLCASSPQGHGELFFGEGSRLTVL.

The V and J genes are TRBV5-4 and TRBJ2-3, with TRBD1 as a possible D gene (6 bases). CDR3 length: 12 amino acids. Deletions cut 2 bases from V and 5 bases from J, with 6 bases between. Germline loops: CDR1 SGHNT, CDR2 YYREEE (reference sequence). The CDR3 spells CASSLGGDTQYF. The CDR3, as DNA: TGTGCCAGCAGCTTAGGGGGAGATACGCAGTATTTT.

The genes are TRBV18 and TRBJ2-6; 7 positions agree with TRBD1. The V segment lost 4 bases and the J segment 0 bases; nucleotides outside the gene matches: 12. The CDR3 has 19 residues. The germline V gene encodes CDR1 KGHSH and CDR2 LQKENI. CDR3 DNA sequence: TGTGCCAGCTCACTTATTGGACAGGTCTCTCACTCTGGGGCCAACGTCCTGACTTTC. As protein: CASSLIGQVSHSGANVLTF.

This clone occurred once. The V call is TRBV11-3, the J call TRBJ2-5, with 8 bases that match TRBD2. The length of the CDR3 is 13 residues. The V gene's germline CDR1 is SGHNT and CDR2 YENEEA. Trimming removed 3 bases from V and 4 bases from J; junction bases left unmatched: 1. The CDR3 sequence: CASSFGLAETQYF. In DNA form, the CDR3 reads TGTGCCAGCAGCTTCGGACTAGCAGAGACCCAGTACTTC.

The chain is built from TRBV15 and TRBJ2-4, with 7 bases lining up with TRBD2. V shed 0 bases, J shed 7 bases, and the junction held 0 bases outside the gene matches. CDR1 is LNHNV and CDR2 is YYDKDF in the germline V gene (reference sequence). The CDR3 runs to 13 residues. This chain's CDR3 is CATSREGGNIQYF. CDR3 coding DNA: TGTGCCACCAGCAGAGAGGGGGGGAACATTCAGTACTTC.

The chain employs TRBV14 and TRBJ2-5; TRBD2 might be the D (5 bases). The CDR3 sequence is 14 residues long. Per the germline V gene, CDR1 is SGHDN and CDR2 is FVKESK. V was shortened by 1 base and J by 4 bases, with 10 bases between the two germline ends. This chain's CDR3 is CASSQVGGGETQYF. DNA for the CDR3: TGTGCCAGCAGCCAAGTTGGAGGTGGAGAGACCCAGTACTTC.

This chain links TRBV19 with TRBJ1-1; possibly TRBD1 for D (6 bases). Germline CDR1 is LNHDA and CDR2 is SQIVND (reference sequence). This CDR3 has 15 residues. Trimming left V 5 bases short and J 4 bases short, with 17 bases between. The chain's CDR3 is CASSVTQGYGTEAFF. CDR3 nucleotide sequence: TGTGCCAGTAGTGTAACACAGGGTTACGGCACTGAAGCTTTCTTT.